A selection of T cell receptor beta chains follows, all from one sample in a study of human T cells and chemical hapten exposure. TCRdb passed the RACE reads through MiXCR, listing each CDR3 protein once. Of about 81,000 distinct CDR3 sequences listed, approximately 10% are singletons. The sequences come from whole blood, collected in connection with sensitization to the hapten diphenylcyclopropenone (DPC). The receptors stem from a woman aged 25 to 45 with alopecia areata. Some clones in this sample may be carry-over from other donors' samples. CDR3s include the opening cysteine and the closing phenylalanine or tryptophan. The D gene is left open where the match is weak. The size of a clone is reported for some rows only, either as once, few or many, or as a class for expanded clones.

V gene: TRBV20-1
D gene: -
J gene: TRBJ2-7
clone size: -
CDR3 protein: CSAPRTTDAYEQYF
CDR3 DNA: TGCAGTGCTCCTAGGACTACCGACGCCTACGAGCAGTACTTC

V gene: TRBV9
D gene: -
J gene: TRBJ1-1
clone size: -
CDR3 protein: CASSPQGGVTEAFF
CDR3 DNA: TGTGCCAGCAGCCCCCAAGGGGGGGTCACTGAAGCTTTCTTT

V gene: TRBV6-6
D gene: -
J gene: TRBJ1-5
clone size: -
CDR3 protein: CASSYTGVSNQPQHF
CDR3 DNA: TGTGCCAGCAGTTACACCGGCGTAAGCAATCAGCCCCAGCATTTT

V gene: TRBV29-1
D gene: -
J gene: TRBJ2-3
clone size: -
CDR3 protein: CSVAPSAVTDTQYF
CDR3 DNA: TGCAGCGTTGCCCCTAGCGCGGTCACAGATACGCAGTATTTT

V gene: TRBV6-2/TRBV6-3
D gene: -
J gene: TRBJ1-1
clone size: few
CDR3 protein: CASSIGLYTEAFF
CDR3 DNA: TGTGCCAGCAGCATCGGACTGTACACTGAAGCTTTCTTT

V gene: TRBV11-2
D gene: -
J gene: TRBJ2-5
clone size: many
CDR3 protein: CASSSRSTRLRKETQYF
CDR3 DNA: TGTGCCAGCAGCTCACGTTCGACCAGACTACGTAAAGAGACCCAGTACTTC

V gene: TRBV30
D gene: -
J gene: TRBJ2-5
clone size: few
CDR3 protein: CAWSYGYQETQYF
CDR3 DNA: TGTGCCTGGAGCTACGGGTACCAAGAGACCCAGTACTTC

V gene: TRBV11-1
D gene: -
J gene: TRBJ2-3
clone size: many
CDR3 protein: CASSLSRVGGTQYF
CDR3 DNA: TGTGCCAGCAGCTTATCGCGGGTCGGCGGTACGCAGTATTTT

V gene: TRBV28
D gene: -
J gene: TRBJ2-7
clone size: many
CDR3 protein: CASSQLGQNDEQYF
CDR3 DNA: TGTGCCAGCAGTCAACTGGGCCAGAACGACGAGCAGTACTTC

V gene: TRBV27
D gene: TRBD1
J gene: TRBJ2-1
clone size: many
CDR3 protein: CASSFRQGANEQFF
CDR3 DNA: TGTGCCAGCAGTTTCCGACAGGGGGCCAATGAGCAGTTCTTC